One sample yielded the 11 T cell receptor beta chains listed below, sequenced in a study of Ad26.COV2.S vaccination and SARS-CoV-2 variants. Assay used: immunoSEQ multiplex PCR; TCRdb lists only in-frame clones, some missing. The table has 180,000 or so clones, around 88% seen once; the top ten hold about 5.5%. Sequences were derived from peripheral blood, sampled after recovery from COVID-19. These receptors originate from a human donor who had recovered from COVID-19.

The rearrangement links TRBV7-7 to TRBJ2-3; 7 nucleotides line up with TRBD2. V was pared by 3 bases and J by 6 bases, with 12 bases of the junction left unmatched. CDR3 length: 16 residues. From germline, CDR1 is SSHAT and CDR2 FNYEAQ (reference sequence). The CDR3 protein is CASSLGLAGISDTQYF. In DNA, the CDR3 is TGTGCCAGCAGCTTGGGGTTAGCGGGCATATCGGATACGCAGTATTTT.

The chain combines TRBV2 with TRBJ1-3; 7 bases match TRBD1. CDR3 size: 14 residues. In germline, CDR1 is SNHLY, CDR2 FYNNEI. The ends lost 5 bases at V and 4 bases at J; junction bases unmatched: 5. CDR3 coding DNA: TGTGCCAGCAGTATCGACAGGGCGGGAAACACCATATATTTT. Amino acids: CASSIDRAGNTIYF.

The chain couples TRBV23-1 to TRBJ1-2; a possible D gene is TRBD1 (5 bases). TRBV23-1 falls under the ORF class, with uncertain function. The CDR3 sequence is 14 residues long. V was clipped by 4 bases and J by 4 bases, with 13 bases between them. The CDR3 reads CASSRGARGYGYTF. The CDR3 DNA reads TGCGCCAGCAGTCGCGGGGCCAGAGGCTATGGCTACACCTTC.

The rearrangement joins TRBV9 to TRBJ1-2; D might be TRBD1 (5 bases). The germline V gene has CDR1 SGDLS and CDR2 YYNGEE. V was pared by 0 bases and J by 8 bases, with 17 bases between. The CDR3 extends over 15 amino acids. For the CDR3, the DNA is TGTGCCAGCAGCGTAGCCTTTTCAGGGAATGGCGGCTACACCTTC. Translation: CASSVAFSGNGGYTF.

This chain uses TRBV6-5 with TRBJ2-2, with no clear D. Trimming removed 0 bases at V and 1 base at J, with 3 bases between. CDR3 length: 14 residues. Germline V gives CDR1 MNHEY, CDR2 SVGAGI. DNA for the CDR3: TGTGCCAGCAGTTACTCCTGGAACACCGGGGAGCTGTTTTTT. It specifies CASSYSWNTGELFF.

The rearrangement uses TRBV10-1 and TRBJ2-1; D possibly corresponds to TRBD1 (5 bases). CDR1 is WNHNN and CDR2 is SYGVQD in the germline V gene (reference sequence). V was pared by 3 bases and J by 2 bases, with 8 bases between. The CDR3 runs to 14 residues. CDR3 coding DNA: TGCGCCAGCAGTGATCACAGGACCTACAATGAGCAGTTCTTC. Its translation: CASSDHRTYNEQFF.

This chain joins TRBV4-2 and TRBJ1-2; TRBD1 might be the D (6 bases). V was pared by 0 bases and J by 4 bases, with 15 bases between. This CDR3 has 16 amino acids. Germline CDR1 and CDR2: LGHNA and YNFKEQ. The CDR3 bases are TGTGCCAGCAGCCAAGATTCGGCCGGGGGCCTCTATGGCTACACCTTC. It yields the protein CASSQDSAGGLYGYTF.

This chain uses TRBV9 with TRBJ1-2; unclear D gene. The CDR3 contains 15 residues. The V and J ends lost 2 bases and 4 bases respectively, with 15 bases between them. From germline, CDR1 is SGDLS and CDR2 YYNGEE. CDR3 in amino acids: CASSVDWRQIYGYTF. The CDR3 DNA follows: TGTGCCAGCAGCGTGGATTGGAGGCAGATCTATGGCTACACCTTC.

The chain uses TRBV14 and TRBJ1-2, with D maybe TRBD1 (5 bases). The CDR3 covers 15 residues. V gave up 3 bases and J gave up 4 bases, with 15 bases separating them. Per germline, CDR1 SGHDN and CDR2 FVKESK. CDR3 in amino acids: CASSQRGYSGYGYTF. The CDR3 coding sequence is TGTGCCAGCAGCCAGAGGGGATATAGTGGCTATGGCTACACCTTC.

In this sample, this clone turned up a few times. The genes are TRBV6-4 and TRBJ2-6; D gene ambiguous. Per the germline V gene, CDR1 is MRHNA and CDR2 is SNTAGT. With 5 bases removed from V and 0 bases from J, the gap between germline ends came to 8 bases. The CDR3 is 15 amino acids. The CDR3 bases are TGTGCCAGCAGTCCCGTGCCCTCTGGGGCCAACGTCCTGACTTTC. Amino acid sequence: CASSPVPSGANVLTF.

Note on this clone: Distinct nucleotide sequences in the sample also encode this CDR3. CDR3 residues: CASSQWRGETQYF. The CDR3 DNA sequence: TGCGCCAGCAGCCAATGGCGGGGGGAGACCCAGTACTTC. The chain recombines TRBV4-1 with TRBJ2-5, with TRBD2 matching 7 bases. Trimming took 2 bases from V and 5 from J; bases not matched to a gene: 2. There are 13 residues in the CDR3. The germline gives CDR1 MGHRA, CDR2 YSYEKL.